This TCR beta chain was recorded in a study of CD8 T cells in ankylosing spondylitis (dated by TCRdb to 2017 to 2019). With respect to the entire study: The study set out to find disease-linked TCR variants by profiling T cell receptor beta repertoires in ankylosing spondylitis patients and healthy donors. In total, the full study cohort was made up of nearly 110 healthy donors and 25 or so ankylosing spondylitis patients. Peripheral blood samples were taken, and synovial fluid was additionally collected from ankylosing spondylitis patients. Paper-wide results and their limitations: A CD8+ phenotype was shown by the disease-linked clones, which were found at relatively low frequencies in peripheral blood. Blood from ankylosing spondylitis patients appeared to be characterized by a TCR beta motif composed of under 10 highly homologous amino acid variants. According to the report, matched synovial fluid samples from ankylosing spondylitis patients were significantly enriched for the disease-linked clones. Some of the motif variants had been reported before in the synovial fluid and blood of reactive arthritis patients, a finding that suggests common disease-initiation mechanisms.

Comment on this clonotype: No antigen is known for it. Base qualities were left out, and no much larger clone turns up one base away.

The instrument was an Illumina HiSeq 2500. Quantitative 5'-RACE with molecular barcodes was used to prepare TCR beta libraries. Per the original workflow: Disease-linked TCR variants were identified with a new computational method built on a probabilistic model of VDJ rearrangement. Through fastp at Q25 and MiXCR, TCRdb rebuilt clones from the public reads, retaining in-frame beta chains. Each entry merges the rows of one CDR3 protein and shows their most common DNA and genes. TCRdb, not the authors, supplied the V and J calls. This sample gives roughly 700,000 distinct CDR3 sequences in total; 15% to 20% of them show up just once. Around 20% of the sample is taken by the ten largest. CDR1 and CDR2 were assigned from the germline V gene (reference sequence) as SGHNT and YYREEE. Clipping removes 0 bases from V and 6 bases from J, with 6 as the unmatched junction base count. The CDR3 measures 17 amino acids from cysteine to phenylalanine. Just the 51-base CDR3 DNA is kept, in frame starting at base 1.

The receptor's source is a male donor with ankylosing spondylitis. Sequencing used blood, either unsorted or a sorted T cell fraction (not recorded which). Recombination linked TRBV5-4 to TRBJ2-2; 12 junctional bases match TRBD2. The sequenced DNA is TGTGCCAGCAGCTTGGCCAGACTAGCGGGAGAGTCCGGGGAGCTGTTTTTT. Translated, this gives CASSLARLAGESGELFF.